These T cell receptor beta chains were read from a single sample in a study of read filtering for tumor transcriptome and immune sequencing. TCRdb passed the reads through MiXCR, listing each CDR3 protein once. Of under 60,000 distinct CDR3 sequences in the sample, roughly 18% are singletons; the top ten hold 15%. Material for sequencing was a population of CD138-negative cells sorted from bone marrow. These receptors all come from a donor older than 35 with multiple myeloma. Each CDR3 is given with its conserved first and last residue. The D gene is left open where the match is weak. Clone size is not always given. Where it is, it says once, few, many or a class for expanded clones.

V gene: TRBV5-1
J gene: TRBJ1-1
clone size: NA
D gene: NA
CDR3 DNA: TGCGCCAGCAGCTTGGCCCGGGGCAGGGGTCAAGCTTTCTTT
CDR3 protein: CASSLARGRGQAFF

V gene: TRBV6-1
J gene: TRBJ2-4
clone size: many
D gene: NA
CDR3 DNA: TGTGCCAGCAGTGGGAAGGGAGTTCAGGTCGGCATTCAGTACTTC
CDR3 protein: CASSGKGVQVGIQYF

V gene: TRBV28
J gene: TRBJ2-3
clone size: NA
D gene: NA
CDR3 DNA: TGTGCCAGCAGTTTGACGGCTACGCAGTATTTT
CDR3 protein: CASSLTATQYF

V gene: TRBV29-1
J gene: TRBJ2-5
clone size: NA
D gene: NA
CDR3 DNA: TGCAGCGTCGGGGGTGACCCGGCAGCGACCCAGTACTTC
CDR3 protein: CSVGGDPAATQYF

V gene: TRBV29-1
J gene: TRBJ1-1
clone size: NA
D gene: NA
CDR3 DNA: TGCGGCGTTGGAATAAGTGCCGGGGACACTGAAGCTTTCTTT
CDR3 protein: CGVGISAGDTEAFF

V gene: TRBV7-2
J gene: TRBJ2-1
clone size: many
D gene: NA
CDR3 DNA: TGTGCCAGCAGCCTTACCGCGTCCCTAGGGGCTGAGCAGTTCTTC
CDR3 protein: CASSLTASLGAEQFF

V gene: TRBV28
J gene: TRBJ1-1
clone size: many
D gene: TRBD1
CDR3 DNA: TGTGCCAGCAGGACAGGGGGGCCCAACACTGAAGCTTTCTTT
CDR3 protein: CASRTGGPNTEAFF

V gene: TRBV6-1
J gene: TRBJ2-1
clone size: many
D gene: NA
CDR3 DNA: TGTGCCAGCTCCCCTCGGGGGGACAGGAGCCGTGAGCAGTTCTTC
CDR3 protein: CASSPRGDRSREQFF

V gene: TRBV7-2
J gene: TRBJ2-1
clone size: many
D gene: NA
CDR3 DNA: TGTGCCAGCAGCCGGGTGGCCTTGGGCAATGAGCAGTTCTTC
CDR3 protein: CASSRVALGNEQFF

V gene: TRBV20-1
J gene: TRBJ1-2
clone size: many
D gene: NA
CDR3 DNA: TGCAGTGCCGCGCGCGAGGCAGCTAACTATGGCTACACCTTC
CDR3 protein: CSAAREAANYGYTF

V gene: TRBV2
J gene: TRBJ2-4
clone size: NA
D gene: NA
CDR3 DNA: TGTGCCAGCAGGGGGCCGGCGCAGGGCTTAAAAAACATTCAGTACTTC
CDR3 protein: CASRGPAQGLKNIQYF

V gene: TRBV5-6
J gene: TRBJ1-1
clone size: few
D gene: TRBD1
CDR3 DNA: TGTGCCAGCAGCTTTGTGCGGAGGAGGACAGGGGTGAACACTGAAGCTTTCTTT
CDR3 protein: CASSFVRRRTGVNTEAFF

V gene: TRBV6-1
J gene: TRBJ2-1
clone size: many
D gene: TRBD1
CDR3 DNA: TGTGCCAGCAGGGGGGGACTGGGGACAGGGGACAATGAGCAGTTCTTC
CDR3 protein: CASRGGLGTGDNEQFF

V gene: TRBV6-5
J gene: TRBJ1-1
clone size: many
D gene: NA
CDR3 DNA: TGTGCCAGCAGTTCCACAAAAGGTCCCCAAGCTTTCTTT
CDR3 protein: CASSSTKGPQAFF

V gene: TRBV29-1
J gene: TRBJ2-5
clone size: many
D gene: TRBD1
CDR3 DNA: TGCAGCGTTAACGGACCCCAGGGGGCAAAGACCCAGTACTTC
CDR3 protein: CSVNGPQGAKTQYF

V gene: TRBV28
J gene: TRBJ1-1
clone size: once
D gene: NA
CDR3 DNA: TGTGTCAGCACTCCCCTCGGGGCAAGGGGTCCCCTGAACACTGAAGCTTTCTTT
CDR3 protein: CVSTPLGARGPLNTEAFF

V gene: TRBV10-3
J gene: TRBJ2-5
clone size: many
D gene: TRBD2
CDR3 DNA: TGTGCCATCAGTGAGTCGAGGCTAGCGGGAACAAGTGGGGAGACCCAGTACTTC
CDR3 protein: CAISESRLAGTSGETQYF

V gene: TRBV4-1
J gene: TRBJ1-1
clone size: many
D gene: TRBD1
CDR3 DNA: TGCGCCAGCAGCCAAGTGGGACAGGGTAATACGGACACTGAAGCTTTCTTT
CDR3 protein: CASSQVGQGNTDTEAFF

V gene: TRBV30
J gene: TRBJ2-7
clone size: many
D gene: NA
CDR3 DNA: TGTGCCTGGACCACTCCGTCTGGCGAGCAGTACTTC
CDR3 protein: CAWTTPSGEQYF

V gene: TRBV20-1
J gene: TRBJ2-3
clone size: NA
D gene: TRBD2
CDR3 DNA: TGCAGTGCTAGCCCTCTAGCGGGAGCGGCAGATACGCAGTATTTT
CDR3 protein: CSASPLAGAADTQYF

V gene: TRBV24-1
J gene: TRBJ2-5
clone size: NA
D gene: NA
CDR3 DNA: TGTGCCACCGCCGGTGGAATCCAAGAGACCCAGTACTTC
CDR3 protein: CATAGGIQETQYF

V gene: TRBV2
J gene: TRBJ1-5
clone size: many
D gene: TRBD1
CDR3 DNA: TGTGCCAGCAGTGAGACAGGGGTCCTTAATCAGCCCCAGCATTTT
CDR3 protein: CASSETGVLNQPQHF

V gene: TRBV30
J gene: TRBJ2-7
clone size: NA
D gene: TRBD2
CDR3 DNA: TGTGCCTGGAGTGGATTAGGGGCTAGCGGGAGGGCGTCCTACGAGCAGTACTTC
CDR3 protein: CAWSGLGASGRASYEQYF

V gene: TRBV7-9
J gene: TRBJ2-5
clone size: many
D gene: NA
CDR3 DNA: TGTGCCAGCAGCTTTTCTCTAGTTCCAGAGACCCAGTACTTC
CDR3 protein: CASSFSLVPETQYF